These T cell receptor beta chains were read from a single sample in a study of post-analysis software for immune sequencing data. TCRdb redid the calling of the PCR reads with MiXCR, one entry per CDR3 protein. Of 820,000 or so distinct CDR3 sequences in the sample, approximately 50% were seen once. Sequencing was carried out using blood. These receptor sequences come from a girl aged 5 to 17 with multiple sclerosis. Each CDR3 is given with its conserved first and last residue. Fields, in order: CDR3 DNA, CDR3 protein, D gene, clone size, V gene, CDR3 length, J gene. The D gene is left open where the match is weak. Size is stated for part of the rows, as once, few or many counts, or as a class when the clone is expanded.

cdr3_nt: TGCGCCAGCAGCTTCGCAGCGGGAATATCCTACGAGCAGTACTTC
cdr3_aa: CASSFAAGISYEQYF
d_call: TRBD2
clone_size: -
v_call: TRBV7-9
cdr3_length: 15
j_call: TRBJ2-7

cdr3_nt: TGCAGCGCCTCCTGGGGGGATATTTCTGGCTACACCTTC
cdr3_aa: CSASWGDISGYTF
d_call: -
clone_size: -
v_call: TRBV29-1
cdr3_length: 13
j_call: TRBJ1-2

cdr3_nt: TGTGCCAGCAGCCTGCTTAGGATCGATCTCAAACACGAGCAGTACTTC
cdr3_aa: CASSLLRIDLKHEQYF
d_call: -
clone_size: few
v_call: TRBV7-9
cdr3_length: 16
j_call: TRBJ2-7

cdr3_nt: TGCAGTGCACACGGGGGCAGGGTCGAGATGGGCTACACCTTC
cdr3_aa: CSAHGGRVEMGYTF
d_call: -
clone_size: -
v_call: TRBV20-1
cdr3_length: 14
j_call: TRBJ1-2

cdr3_nt: TGTGCCAGCAGCCAAGAAGGGTTCGCTAGCGGGAGGGCCGGCGAGCAGTACTTC
cdr3_aa: CASSQEGFASGRAGEQYF
d_call: TRBD2
clone_size: -
v_call: TRBV3-1
cdr3_length: 18
j_call: TRBJ2-7

cdr3_nt: TGCGCCAGCAGCCGGGACAGCCTGACCTACGAGCAGTACTTC
cdr3_aa: CASSRDSLTYEQYF
d_call: TRBD1
clone_size: -
v_call: TRBV5-1
cdr3_length: 14
j_call: TRBJ2-7

cdr3_nt: TGTGCCAGCAGCTTATACGGTGGGCTAGCCTACAATGAGCAGTTCTTC
cdr3_aa: CASSLYGGLAYNEQFF
d_call: -
clone_size: once
v_call: TRBV7-3
cdr3_length: 16
j_call: TRBJ2-1

cdr3_nt: TGTGCCAGCAGCTTAACAGGAAAACTGCAGGGCAATCAGCCCCAGCATTTT
cdr3_aa: CASSLTGKLQGNQPQHF
d_call: -
clone_size: -
v_call: TRBV5-8
cdr3_length: 17
j_call: TRBJ1-5

cdr3_nt: TGTGCCAGCAAGCTTTTACAGGGGGACGAGCAGTACTTC
cdr3_aa: CASKLLQGDEQYF
d_call: TRBD1
clone_size: few
v_call: TRBV27
cdr3_length: 13
j_call: TRBJ2-7

cdr3_nt: TGTGCCAGCAGTCCTTCGGGAGAGGCCTCGGAGACCCAGTACTTC
cdr3_aa: CASSPSGEASETQYF
d_call: -
clone_size: few
v_call: TRBV12-3/TRBV12-4
cdr3_length: 15
j_call: TRBJ2-5

cdr3_nt: TGCGCCAGCAGCTTGCGGGGACAGGGAACAGATACGCAGTATTTT
cdr3_aa: CASSLRGQGTDTQYF
d_call: TRBD1
clone_size: -
v_call: TRBV5-1
cdr3_length: 15
j_call: TRBJ2-3

cdr3_nt: TGCGCCAGCAGCTTGGAGGCAGAAGGCACAGATACGCAGTATTTT
cdr3_aa: CASSLEAEGTDTQYF
d_call: -
clone_size: -
v_call: TRBV5-1
cdr3_length: 15
j_call: TRBJ2-3

cdr3_nt: TGCGCCAGCAGCTTCACGGGGCCTCACCATCAGGAGACCCAGTACTTC
cdr3_aa: CASSFTGPHHQETQYF
d_call: -
clone_size: few
v_call: TRBV5-1
cdr3_length: 16
j_call: TRBJ2-5